This T cell receptor (beta chain) was recovered during a study of cytomegalovirus exposure and HLA in healthy donors (dated by TCRdb to the late 2010s). About the study as a whole: An earlier analysis of approximately 590 of the donors reported about 250 Gb of sequence data and some 120 million unique TCR beta sequences from about 179 million T cells. Across roughly 420 genotyped donors of the cohort, an average of 235,054 unique TCR beta nucleotide sequences per donor were sequenced, and about a sixth of those sequences were non-productive. Rather than drawing on any new phenotypic data, the later analysis identified candidate immune exposures from TCR beta sequences and the way those sequences occurred across donors. Every discovery cohort repertoire had been produced on one sequencing platform. Using immunosequencing, the study profiled T cell repertoires from approximately 700 subjects and related those repertoires to cytomegalovirus serostatus. A later genetic analysis took genome-wide SNP genotypes for about three fifths of the 666 donors and used that subset as a discovery cohort. High-throughput TCR immunosequencing, statistical association of individual TCRs with disease status, and machine learning were combined to predict cytomegalovirus infection status. Class I and class II HLA loci were covered by the typing at four-digit resolution. Donor age, sex, ethnicity and CMV serostatus were collected together with the repertoire data. Of the roughly 400 genotyped donors, 65% to 90% fell in the genetic ancestry cluster associated with self-reported Caucasian donors. To decide whether each TCR beta V gene segment behaved as functional or pseudogenic, an earlier analysis of some 600 of the donors relied on high-throughput TCR beta sequencing. Because of strong linkage in the cohort, four to six DR-DQ haplotypes were treated as single units for association and clustering. An early release covering over 500 HLA-typed donors comprised roughly 300 gigabases of sequencing data and tens of millions of unique TCR sequences. The study was designed to test whether signatures of past pathogen exposure could be identified by cataloging public T cell receptors. Along with the approximately 620-subject first cohort, a separate validation cohort of around 120 different subjects was used. To study patterns of TCR occurrence, a later analysis re-analyzed previously published TCR beta repertoires from under 750 donors and added high-resolution HLA genotyping. Typing coverage varied by locus: about 629-640 donors for A, B, C, DRB1 and DQB1; approximately 520 for DQA1; about 570 for DPA1; fewer than 480 for DPB1. Here is what the overall study found, with its caveats: A cluster of highly shared sequence variants was judged likely to be a technical artifact of the sequencing pipeline. The classifier was reported to diagnose cytomegalovirus status with high specificity and sensitivity in both the original cohort and the validation cohort. In a later analysis, TCR association rates were found to vary across HLA loci, with the most associated TCRs seen for DRB1 alleles and the fewest for HLA-C alleles. A later analysis associated 15,000 or so TCR beta sequences with specific HLA alleles at a false discovery rate of 0.05. A further reported finding was that TCR beta sequences accurately predicted the HLA-A and HLA-B alleles for most subjects in the first cohort. Compared with equally common non-associated chains, HLA-associated TCR beta chains in a later analysis were more clonally expanded and had lower generation probabilities. The 87-base-pair reads could not distinguish some IMGT-functional V segments, including TRBV6-2 and TRBV6-3, so those segments were excluded. In an earlier analysis of more than 500 of the donors, most TCR beta V segments appeared in productive rearrangements about 90% or about 30% of the time, broadly matching IMGT annotations. The only immune exposure information available for the cohort was CMV serostatus. Sequencing depth was assumed to be roughly uniform across donors in the presence/absence analyses, though that assumption may not hold. Because HLA typing was unavailable for some donors at each locus, only the typed subset was used in association tests. A later analysis found that most CMV-associated TCR beta chains appeared HLA-restricted, with HLA associations seemingly driven largely by CMV exposure. The earlier analysis of about 600 of the donors excluded fewer than 20 rarely observed V segments, including chromosome 9 orphons, because counts were too low. A total of around 150 TCR beta chains were listed by the study as associated with cytomegalovirus. V-gene and J-gene trimming of TCR beta chains was associated with a missense DCLRE1C variant in a later genetic analysis, and the association was replicated in an independent cohort. This cohort had only TCR beta chains sequenced, and the lack of alpha or paired-chain data limited which features could be detected. Most TCR sequences were observed very rarely across donors, whereas some public TCRs were present in many individuals. Correlated functional status among segregating V segments might be attributable to linkage disequilibrium, but an unknown experimental factor could not be ruled out. The authors suggested that the approach could potentially be generalized to other disease states and immunological phenotypes. Strong co-occurrence of HLA alleles, especially DR and DQ, made assigning TCR associations to individual alleles difficult. Three of the identified cytomegalovirus-associated TCR beta chains were confirmed in vitro to be specific for cytomegalovirus antigens. In a later genetic analysis, fewer N-insertions in productive TCRs were reported among donors in an Asian-associated ancestry cluster than the 666-donor mean. A later analysis reported that several top co-occurrence clusters appeared linked to parvovirus B19, influenza, CMV and Epstein-Barr virus.

With respect to this clone: It lacks a known antigen. Base qualities are missing; no much larger clone stands one base away.

The cohort comprised 710 or so healthy bone marrow donors. At the time of sampling, every cohort member was nominally healthy, though immune exposures that went unrecorded were likely present. The donor was CMV seropositive and was included in the group of 250 to 350 seropositive cohort members. A peripheral blood sample was provided by each donor, and peripheral blood mononuclear cells were used for TCR beta sequencing. The Qiagen DNeasy Blood Extraction Kit was used to extract genomic DNA from the blood cell samples. The V end gives up 3 bases and the J end 4 bases, leaving 7 bases in the junction not matched to a gene. The CDR3 numbers 16 residues from cysteine through phenylalanine. Only the CDR3 region is kept as DNA, spanning 48 bases read in frame from base 1. CDR1 and CDR2 are drawn from the germline V gene: SGHRS, YFSETQ. Library preparation was by the immunoSEQ multiplex PCR assay. The multiplex PCR relied on a mix of 60 forward primers for TCR Vbeta segments and 13 reverse primers for TCR Jbeta segments. Amplification of the CDR3 region of rearranged TCR beta genes was performed with a multiplex PCR assay on genomic DNA. On the Illumina HiSeq System, the amplified TCR beta libraries were sequenced as 87-base-pair reads. The study's own analysis went as follows. A later analysis counted about 80 million unique TCR beta chains across the 666 repertoires, and 9.5 million to 11 million of these chains were shared by at least two donors. A nearest-neighbor algorithm error-corrected the raw reads and collapsed the reads into unique sequences, merging closely related sequences to remove PCR and sequencing errors. CDR3 sequences were aligned to IMGT reference sequences to assign V, D and J gene segments. For a sequence to be retained, a match of at least six nucleotides was required to both a V gene segment and a J gene segment. A rearrangement was called productive if the CDR3 had no stop codons and remained in frame with V and J, and every other rearrangement was called non-productive. CDR3 was defined by IMGT convention, running from the second conserved V-encoded cysteine to the conserved J-encoded phenylalanine. The earlier analysis of more than 450 of the donors excluded sequences that lacked an unambiguous match to a single V gene segment. In an earlier analysis of approximately 590 of the donors, V segments were called functional above 56.7% productive rearrangements and were called segregating when the between-donor standard deviation exceeded 5%. A statistical classification framework was built for diagnosing cytomegalovirus status from the catalog of TCR beta chain sequences. V and J gene assignment, in a later analysis, came from comparing TCR nucleotide sequences with IMGT/GENE-DB human TR gene sequences. Using the TCRdist pipeline, a later analysis assigned CDR3 sequences along with most-parsimonious VDJ recombination scenarios. A later analysis defined each TCR beta chain by its CDR3 amino acid sequence plus V-gene family, and excluded reads lacking a unique V-gene family. In a later analysis, 500 to 700 highly shared, low-generation-probability nucleotide sequences were removed to address suspected cross-contamination and a sequencing artifact. For each public chain, a later analysis derived a clonal expansion index from normalized ranks of inferred template counts within each repertoire. A later analysis computed generation probabilities with a VDJ recombination model fitted to out-of-frame rearrangements, and checked the results against IGoR. Hypergeometric tests were used in a later analysis to score TCR-TCR, TCR-HLA and TCR-CMV co-occurrence, with a repertoire-size bias correction applied to the TCR pairs. In a later analysis, false discovery rates were estimated by permuting HLA or CMV assignments 20 times. In a later analysis, co-occurring TCRs were grouped with DBSCAN, and TCRdist sequence similarity was added when clustering was performed within HLA-allele-positive subsets. Repertoires with fewer than 30,000 or more than 120,000 public chains were left out of co-occurrence clustering, as were about five repertoires with anomalous nucleotide sharing. TCRdb's version of the immuneACCESS table is confined to in-frame rearrangements and falls short of the full clone set. An unresolved V gene accounts for under half of the shortfall where checked; the remainder is of unknown origin. Clone size and the V and J calls come from that table; the DNA yielded D and trimming. In this sample the table shows some 78,000 clones, around 70% of which occur a single time. The top ten clones comprise around 10% of the sample.

The sample comprised PBMCs. Recombination connected TRBV5-1 to TRBJ2-3, with 11 central nucleotides matching TRBD2. This receptor was obtained from a woman between 35 and 50 years old in good health and CMV-seropositive. The sequenced DNA is TGCGCCAGCAGCTCATCCCCTAGCGGGGGGTCAGATACGCAGTATTTT. This translates into CASSSSPSGGSDTQYF.